These 28 T cell receptor beta chains came from one sample sequenced in a study of blood T cells in healthy people across ages. Together with a sample-barcoded 5' primer, a J-beta primer mix was included in a second PCR lasting roughly 6 to 12 cycles. One entry per CDR3 protein results from TCRdb running MiXCR on the 5' RACE reads. The sample lists roughly 1.5 million distinct CDR3 sequences; 35% to 45% were seen once. Sequencing was performed on blood. The receptors were gathered from a woman between 18 and 29 years old in good health.

This clonotype was seen only a few times. The gene calls are TRBV12-3 or TRBV12-4 and TRBJ1-2; D possibly corresponds to TRBD1 (6 bases). The CDR3 has 15 amino acids. V lost 0 bases and J lost 4, with 12 bases in between. The CDR3 DNA reads TGTGCCAGCAGTTTAGCCACACAGGGAGCCTATGGCTACACCTTC. Protein product: CASSLATQGAYGYTF.

V usage is TRBV12-5 and J usage is TRBJ2-1, with 11 bases fitting TRBD1. With 1 base clipped from V and 2 bases from J, the junction kept 10 bases outside the gene matches. Germline loops: CDR1 LGHNT, CDR2 FRNRAP. This CDR3 comprises 19 residues. The CDR3 sequence is CASGLAPSGTGGPYNEQFF. For the CDR3, the DNA is TGTGCTAGTGGTTTGGCGCCCTCCGGGACAGGGGGACCCTACAATGAGCAGTTCTTC. Based on the CDR3 plus reference TRBV12-5 and TRBJ2-1, the full variable domain is DARVTQTPRHKVTEMGQEVTMRCQPILGHNTVFWYRQTMMQGLELLAYFRNRAPLDDSGMPKDRFSAEMPDATLATLKIQPSEPRDSAVYFCASGLAPSGTGGPYNEQFFGPGTRLTVL.

The V call is TRBV20-1, the J call TRBJ1-2, with 8 bases that match TRBD1. Germline trimming cut 2 bases from V and 4 bases from J; bases unmatched to any gene: 9. There are 15 residues in the CDR3. The germline V gene has CDR1 DFQATT and CDR2 SNEGSKA (reference sequence). CDR3 in amino acids: CSARQATGAGYGYTF. For the CDR3, the DNA is TGCAGTGCTAGACAAGCGACAGGGGCGGGCTATGGCTACACCTTC.

There are a few counts of this clonotype. The chain recombines TRBV7-2 with TRBJ1-2; TRBD1 agrees at 7 bases. The V gene's germline CDR1 is SGHTA and CDR2 FQGNSA. V lost 5 bases, J lost 4 bases, and 4 bases stayed unmatched. This CDR3 spans 13 amino acids. The CDR3 spells CASSTDRAYGYTF. The CDR3 coding sequence is TGTGCCAGCAGCACAGACAGGGCCTATGGCTACACCTTC.

The CDR3 nucleotides read TGTGCCAGCAAAAGACGGAGCTCCTACAATGAGCAGTTCTTC. It is translated as CASKRRSSYNEQFF. This sequence joins TRBV27 and TRBJ2-1; D unclear. The CDR3 length is 14 residues. V was shortened by 7 bases and J by 0 bases, with 10 bases between the two germline ends. Germline V gene data show CDR1 as MNHEY and CDR2 as SMNVEV (reference sequence).

This clonotype appeared a few times. The rearrangement links TRBV7-9 to TRBJ2-4; 8 bases match TRBD1. The J call may be faulty, since TRBJ2-5 better matches the DNA end. Germline CDR1 and CDR2: SEHNR and FQNEAQ (reference sequence). The CDR3 has 14 amino acids. The CDR3 here is CASSPWTGLETQYF. In DNA form, the CDR3 reads TGTGCCAGCAGCCCCTGGACAGGGCTAGAGACCCAGTACTTC.

This clonotype was observed a few times. The chain joins TRBV9 to TRBJ2-1, with 13 positions matching TRBD2. V lost 4 bases, J lost 7 bases, and 11 bases stayed unmatched. This CDR3 has 17 residues. CDR1 is SGDLS, CDR2 YYNGEE, per germline. CDR3 coding DNA: TGTGCCAGCAGCTCCCCAGGGGGACTAGCGGGGCTAAATGAGCAGTTCTTC. Protein: CASSSPGGLAGLNEQFF.

The rearrangement uses TRBV12-3 or TRBV12-4 and TRBJ1-2; 10 bases map to TRBD1. Trimming removed 5 bases from V and 7 bases from J; junction bases left unmatched: 4. The CDR3 spans 13 residues. CDR3 residues: CASSPRQGAGYTF. CDR3 coding DNA: TGTGCCAGCAGTCCTAGACAGGGGGCTGGCTACACCTTC.

This clonotype was counted a few times. The gene calls are TRBV7-2 and TRBJ1-5; D is uncertain. CDR3 length: 17 residues. Germline V gene sequence: CDR1 SGHTA, CDR2 FQGNSA. Between the trimmed V and J ends, which lost 0 bases and 5 bases, there was a span of 17 bases. The CDR3 region is CASSLALIFGGHQPQHF. CDR3 DNA sequence: TGTGCCAGCAGCTTAGCGCTCATTTTTGGAGGTCATCAGCCCCAGCATTTT.

This clonotype was found a few times. The chain carries TRBV20-1 and TRBJ2-3; D remains ambiguous. This CDR3 is built from 13 residues. The germline V and J ends were trimmed by 5 bases and 0 bases, with 9 bases remaining between them. The germline CDR1 and CDR2 sequences are DFQATT and SNEGSKA (reference sequence). CDR3 protein: CSADNASTDTQYF. DNA for the CDR3: TGCAGTGCTGACAACGCTAGCACAGATACGCAGTATTTT.

This clonotype was detected ten times or more. This rearrangement joins TRBV7-2 to TRBJ1-5; 12 nucleotides line up with TRBD1. This CDR3 spans 16 amino acids. The germline gives CDR1 SGHTA, CDR2 FQGNSA. The J segment lost 3 bases and the V segment lost 5 bases, leaving 5 bases of the junction unmatched. The CDR3 is CASSGGQGAPNQPQHF. CDR3 bases: TGTGCCAGCAGCGGGGGACAGGGGGCTCCCAATCAGCCCCAGCATTTT.

This clonotype was seen only a few times. The rearrangement uses TRBV18 and TRBJ1-1; possible D gene TRBD1, 5 bases. The V gene lost 2 bases and the J gene lost 10 bases, with 17 bases spanning the gap. This CDR3 contains 14 residues. CDR1 is KGHSH and CDR2 is LQKENI in the germline V gene. In DNA, the CDR3 is TGTGCCAGCTCACCAGGGCAGGAGGGGCGCGGAGCTTTCTTT. This encodes CASSPGQEGRGAFF.

This clonotype was recorded a few times. The V call is TRBV4-1, the J call TRBJ1-5; D remains unclear. V was trimmed by 1 base and J by 6 bases, leaving 16 bases between them. Looked up from germline, CDR1 is MGHRA and CDR2 is YSYEKL. The CDR3 runs to 16 residues. The CDR3 spells CASSQAGGRGFQPQHF. The CDR3 nucleotides are TGCGCCAGCAGCCAAGCGGGAGGGAGAGGGTTTCAGCCCCAGCATTTT.

V and J are TRBV6-5 and TRBJ1-1; no clear D gene. Germline values: CDR1 MNHEY, CDR2 SVGAGI. The CDR3 runs 12 residues. Trimming shortened V by 8 bases and J by 2 bases, and 9 bases separated the two germline ends. The CDR3 DNA sequence: TGTGCCAGCGCAGTCTTAAACACTGAAGCTTTCTTT. As protein: CASAVLNTEAFF.

The genes are TRBV30 and TRBJ2-5; 9 nucleotides agree with TRBD1. The J call may be wrong; the DNA end is better matched by TRBJ2-7. CDR1 and CDR2 (germline): GTSNPN, SVGIG (reference sequence). This CDR3 comprises 11 residues. Here the CDR3 reads CAWDRGIEQYF. CDR3 nucleotide sequence: TGTGCCTGGGACAGGGGGATCGAGCAGTACTTC.

This rearrangement joins TRBV7-9 to TRBJ2-1; D remains ambiguous. From germline, CDR1 is SEHNR and CDR2 FQNEAQ (reference sequence). V lost 1 base to trimming and J lost 10 bases, with 11 bases between them. CDR3 size: 13 residues. The DNA of the CDR3 is TGTGCCAGCAGCTTAGTTAGTCTCGACGAGCAGTTCTTC. It yields the protein CASSLVSLDEQFF.

A remark on this clonotype: The junction shows a germline mismatch at one end, possibly a read error. V is TRBV12-3 or TRBV12-4 and J is TRBJ2-6; the D is unclear. The CDR3 loop spans 16 amino acids. CDR3 sequence: CASSFRQHSEANVLTF. Here the CDR3 DNA reads TGTGCCAGCAGTTTCCGACAACACTCTGAGGCCAACGTCCTGACTTTC.

V and J are TRBV20-1 and TRBJ2-5, with D maybe TRBD1 (5 bases). The DNA matches TRBJ2-7 better at its end, which makes the J call doubtful. This CDR3 comprises 14 residues. From germline, CDR1 is DFQATT and CDR2 SNEGSKA (reference sequence). CDR3 loop: CSARGGRTYYEQYF. The CDR3 DNA is TGCAGTGCTAGAGGGGGCCGAACCTACTACGAGCAGTACTTC.

This clonotype was picked up a small number of times. The chain combines TRBV12-3 or TRBV12-4 with TRBJ2-5, with D unresolved. This CDR3 is built from 13 residues. Trimming stripped 8 bases from V and 2 bases from J, with 12 bases between. The CDR3 nucleotides read TGTGCCAGCCGCGTACGGCAGCAAGAGACCCAGTACTTC. This gives the protein CASRVRQQETQYF.

This chain uses TRBV27 with TRBJ2-7; 8 bases are a match to TRBD1. This CDR3 spans 14 amino acids. Trimming removed 4 bases from V and 5 bases from J; junction bases left unmatched: 7. Germline-derived CDR1 and CDR2 are MNHEY and SMNVEV (reference sequence). The DNA for the CDR3 is TGTGCCAGCAGTTACGCGGGACAGGACCACGAGCAGTACTTC. Its translation: CASSYAGQDHEQYF.

The gene calls are TRBV4-2 and TRBJ2-7; D not resolved. Per germline, CDR1 LGHNA and CDR2 YNFKEQ. V was cut by 1 base and J by 4 bases, with 14 bases left in between. The CDR3 spans 15 residues. CDR3 sequence reads: CASSQVLDPFYEQYF. The CDR3 coding sequence is TGTGCCAGCAGCCAAGTTCTAGACCCCTTTTACGAGCAGTACTTC.

V is TRBV20-1 and J is TRBJ1-2; possibly TRBD1 for D (6 bases). The V and J ends lost 5 bases and 6 bases respectively, with 16 bases between them. Per the germline V gene, CDR1 is DFQATT and CDR2 is SNEGSKA (reference sequence). There are 13 residues in the CDR3. The DNA of the CDR3 is TGCAGTGCTGAAAGAACAGGGAGACATGGCTACACCTTC. Its protein is CSAERTGRHGYTF.

A note on this clonotype: Compared with germline, one end of the junction differs, possibly owing to a read error. This rearrangement joins TRBV4-3 to TRBJ2-7; 7 bases line up with TRBD2. The germline CDR1 and CDR2 sequences are LGHNA and YSLEER. This CDR3 contains 15 residues. CDR3 DNA sequence: TGCGCCGGCAGCCAAGTAAGCGGGACTATATACGAGCAGTACTTC. It specifies CAGSQVSGTIYEQYF.

In this sample, this clonotype turned up a few times. This CDR3 reads CSALLRVNEQFF. The CDR3 DNA reads as TGCAGTGCCCTACTCAGGGTCAATGAGCAGTTCTTC. The J gene is TRBJ2-1, the V gene TRBV20-1; TRBD1 is a possible D gene (5 bases). Germline values: CDR1 DFQATT, CDR2 SNEGSKA (reference sequence). The CDR3 length is 12 residues. Deletions cut 6 bases from V and 6 bases from J, with 12 bases between.

A single count supports this clonotype. This chain uses TRBV7-2 with TRBJ1-1, with 11 bases identical to TRBD1. V lost 4 bases, J lost 1 base, and 2 bases stayed unmatched. The germline gives CDR1 SGHTA, CDR2 FQGNSA. The CDR3 totals 15 residues. CDR3 region: CASSWGTGGNTEAFF. The CDR3 DNA reads TGTGCCAGCAGCTGGGGGACAGGGGGGAACACTGAAGCTTTCTTT.

The chain links TRBV7-2 to TRBJ2-5; possible D gene TRBD1, 6 bases. Germline assignment: CDR1 SGHTA and CDR2 FQGNSA. Trimming removed 3 bases from V and 11 bases from J, with 19 bases in between. The CDR3 loop spans 14 amino acids. CDR3 bases: TGTGCCAGCAGCTTTTTAGGGGGTCCAGGAGAGCAGTACTTC. It translates to CASSFLGGPGEQYF.

The chain couples TRBV20-1 to TRBJ2-7, with D tentatively TRBD2 (5 bases). Germline values: CDR1 DFQATT, CDR2 SNEGSKA (reference sequence). V lost 0 bases, J lost 7 bases, and 25 bases lay in between. The CDR3 has 17 residues. The CDR3 DNA reads as TGCAGTGCTAGAGATGGCCACGGACTGATCTCCTACAATGAGCAGTACTTC. Protein sequence: CSARDGHGLISYNEQYF.

This clonotype was counted a few times. One end of the junction is discordant with germline, which a read error may explain. This sequence joins TRBV7-2 and TRBJ2-1; D not certain. The CDR3 contains 15 residues. Per the germline V gene, CDR1 is SGHTA and CDR2 is FQGNSA. As DNA, the CDR3 is TGTGCCAGCACCTTAACTGTTACCCGGTACAATGAGCAGTTCTTC. Residues: CASTLTVTRYNEQFF.